A single sample gave rise to the 12 T cell receptor beta chains below, sequenced in a study of blood T cell repertoires in COVID-19. Sequencing was performed with immunoSEQ multiplex PCR; in TCRdb, only in-frame clones are kept and a portion is missing. The table records 100,000 or so clones, 80% to 85% of them present only once. Sequenced sample: peripheral blood. These receptors were taken from a woman of 80 years or more with acute or convalescent COVID-19.

The rearrangement uses TRBV10-1 and TRBJ2-1; TRBD1 agrees at 7 bases. Germline lookup yields CDR1 WNHNN and CDR2 SYGVQD (reference sequence). The V segment lost 5 bases and the J segment 7 bases; nucleotides outside the gene matches: 17. The CDR3 has 17 residues. The CDR3 nucleotides are TGCGCCAGCAGTATCGATCGCCACCGGGACAGTAGTAATGAGCAGTTCTTC. Amino acids: CASSIDRHRDSSNEQFF.

This sequence joins TRBV11-3 and TRBJ2-2, with D maybe TRBD1 (5 bases). This CDR3 is 15 amino acids long. V lost 9 bases to trimming and J lost 0 bases, with 14 bases between them. Germline V gene sequence: CDR1 SGHNT, CDR2 YENEEA. The DNA for the CDR3 is TGTGCCAGTCGGTTGAGGACACCGAACACCGGGGAGCTGTTTTTT. This sequence encodes CASRLRTPNTGELFF.

In DNA, the CDR3 is TGTGCCAGCAGCCTCAGCGCAGCGGTCCACGAGCAGTACTTC. The encoded protein is CASSLSAAVHEQYF. The chain links TRBV3-1 (or the pseudogene TRBV3-2) to TRBJ2-7; the D gene is possibly TRBD2 (5 bases). Germline CDR1 LGHDT, CDR2 YNNKEL (reference sequence). This CDR3 contains 14 residues. The V gene lost 4 bases and the J gene lost 5 bases, with 15 bases spanning the gap.

The V and J genes are TRBV19 and TRBJ2-2; TRBD1 is a possible D gene (6 bases). The germline V gene has CDR1 LNHDA and CDR2 SQIVND (reference sequence). V was pared by 7 bases and J by 4 bases, with 16 bases between. The CDR3 loop spans 15 amino acids. The CDR3 DNA sequence: TGTGCCAGTACCGCTACAGGGCGAGGCACCGGGGAGCTGTTTTTT. Translated, it gives CASTATGRGTGELFF.

This clone was counted a single time. The sample holds other DNA sequences that translate to the same CDR3. The chain uses TRBV10-3 and TRBJ1-6; 7 nucleotides line up with TRBD1. The V segment lost 0 bases and the J segment 8 bases; nucleotides outside the gene matches: 1. Germline loops: CDR1 ENHRY, CDR2 SYGVKD. This CDR3 comprises 14 residues. CDR3 nucleotides: TGTGCCATCAGTGAGTCAGGGGGCGATTCACCCCTCCACTTT. Amino acids: CAISESGGDSPLHF.

This clone was observed once. This chain joins TRBV5-1 and TRBJ2-7; the match to TRBD2 covers 7 bases. The V gene end was trimmed by 4 bases and the J gene end by 6 bases; junction bases not matched to a gene: 13. The CDR3 runs to 15 residues. Germline V gives CDR1 SGHRS, CDR2 YFSETQ. In DNA, the CDR3 is TGCGCCAGCAGCCCCACCATGGGGGAGGGCCGCGAGCAGTACTTC. Translating gives CASSPTMGEGREQYF.

The J gene is TRBJ2-5, the V gene TRBV27; D perhaps matches TRBD2 (5 bases). CDR1 and CDR2 from the germline V gene are MNHEY and SMNVEV (reference sequence). The length of the CDR3 is 16 residues. Trimming cost V 6 bases and J 5 bases, with 22 bases left between them. The CDR3, as DNA: TGTGCCAGCAGAACCTTTCTCTCGGGGATTAAGGAGACCCAGTACTTC. It codes for CASRTFLSGIKETQYF.

This chain connects TRBV11-3 to TRBJ2-5; 13 positions match TRBD2. The CDR3 sequence is 14 residues long. Germline lookup yields CDR1 SGHNT and CDR2 YENEEA. Trimming took 5 bases from V and 13 from J; bases not matched to a gene: 10. CDR3 residues: CASSTGTSGTKTYF. In DNA form, the CDR3 reads TGTGCCAGCAGCACCGGGACTAGCGGGACCAAAACGTACTTC.

The J gene is TRBJ2-1, the V gene TRBV5-1; 10 bases agree with TRBD2. Germline-derived CDR1 and CDR2 are SGHRS and YFSETQ. This CDR3 is built from 16 residues. V shed 7 bases and J 2 bases; nucleotides not matched to a gene: 9. CDR3 protein: CASAQASGSPYNEQFF. CDR3 coding DNA: TGCGCCAGCGCCCAGGCTAGCGGGAGTCCCTACAATGAGCAGTTCTTC.

The chain is built from TRBV12-3 or TRBV12-4 and TRBJ2-7, with D possibly matching TRBD2 (5 bases). The CDR3 extends over 13 amino acids. V was trimmed by 6 bases and J by 9 bases, leaving 18 bases between them. CDR3 protein: CASSGNPRRLQYF. CDR3 bases: TGTGCCAGCAGCGGCAACCCTCGGAGGCTGCAGTACTTC.

The chain links TRBV19 to TRBJ2-2; 8 nucleotides agree with TRBD2. After removal of 5 bases from V and 5 bases from J, the junction contained 4 bases not matched to a gene. Germline V CDR1 and CDR2: LNHDA, SQIVND (reference sequence). The CDR3 covers 14 residues. The CDR3 loop is CASSVLAATGELFF. The DNA of the CDR3 is TGTGCCAGTAGTGTACTAGCGGCGACCGGGGAGCTGTTTTTT.

This clone was observed once. V gene TRBV6-5 combines with J gene TRBJ2-7; TRBD2 might be the D (5 bases). This CDR3 spans 15 amino acids. The ends were cut back, 0 bases at V and 3 bases at J, with 12 bases in the middle. Germline values: CDR1 MNHEY, CDR2 SVGAGI. The CDR3 DNA is TGTGCCAGCAGTTACTCGAGAGGGTCGAACTACGAGCAGTACTTC. This gives the protein CASSYSRGSNYEQYF.